The source of this TCR beta chain is a study of T cells in Graves' hyperthyroidism and ophthalmopathy. Amplified TCR beta CDR3 regions came from RNA transcripts. First-round RT-PCR with HTBI primers amplified the TCR CDR3 region. TCRdb called the multiplex PCR reads again in MiXCR, with one record for every CDR3 protein. The sample records hundreds of thousands of distinct CDR3 sequences, about two fifths being singletons. Germline V gene sequence: CDR1 SGHTA, CDR2 FQGNSA. Trimming pared 1 base from V and 2 bases from J, leaving 9 bases between. CDR3 length: 14 residues. Hyperthyroidism of Graves' type that showed no ophthalmopathy progression within 18 months was stable. Not enrolled were patients with uncontrolled infection, other autoimmune disease, pregnancy or lactation.

The sequenced sample was blood. The chain is built from TRBV7-2 and TRBJ2-7; D unclear. This receptor was identified in a man aged 18 to 30 with Graves' hyperthyroidism. CDR3 region: CASSLVVGTYEQYF. DNA for the CDR3: TGTGCCAGCAGCTTAGTAGTAGGCACCTACGAGCAGTACTTC.